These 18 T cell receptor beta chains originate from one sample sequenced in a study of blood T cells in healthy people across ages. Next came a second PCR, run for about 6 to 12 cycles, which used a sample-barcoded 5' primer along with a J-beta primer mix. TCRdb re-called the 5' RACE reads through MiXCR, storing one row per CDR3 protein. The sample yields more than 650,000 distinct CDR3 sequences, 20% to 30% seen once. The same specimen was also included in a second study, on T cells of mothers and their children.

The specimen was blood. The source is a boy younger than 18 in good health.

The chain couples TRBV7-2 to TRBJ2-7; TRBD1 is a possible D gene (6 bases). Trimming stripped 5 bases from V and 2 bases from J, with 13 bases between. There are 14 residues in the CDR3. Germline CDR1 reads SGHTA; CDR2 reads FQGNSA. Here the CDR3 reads CASSQVKGAYEQYF. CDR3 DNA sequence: TGTGCCAGCAGCCAGGTGAAGGGGGCCTACGAGCAGTACTTC.

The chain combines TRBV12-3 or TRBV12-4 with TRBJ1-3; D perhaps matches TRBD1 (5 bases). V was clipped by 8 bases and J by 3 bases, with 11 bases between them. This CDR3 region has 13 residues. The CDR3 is CASGTMDGNTIYF. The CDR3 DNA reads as TGTGCCAGCGGGACCATGGATGGAAACACCATATATTTT.

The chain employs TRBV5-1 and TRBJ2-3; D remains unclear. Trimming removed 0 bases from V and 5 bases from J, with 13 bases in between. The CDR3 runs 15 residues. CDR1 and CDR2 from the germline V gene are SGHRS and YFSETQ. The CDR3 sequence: CASSLVSTTRDTQYF. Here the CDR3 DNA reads TGCGCCAGCAGCTTGGTGTCTACAACAAGAGATACGCAGTATTTT.

This chain's CDR3 is CASSLFLTSGGRTDTQYF. The CDR3 DNA reads as TGTGCCAGCAGCCTTTTTTTAACTAGCGGGGGACGCACAGATACGCAGTATTTT. The V gene is TRBV5-6, the J gene TRBJ2-3, with TRBD2 identical over 11 bases. The V and J ends lost 4 bases and 1 base, in that order; junction bases with no gene match: 11. The CDR3 is 18 amino acids. Per germline, CDR1 SGHDT and CDR2 YYEEEE. The whole variable domain, filled in from reference TRBV5-6 and TRBJ2-3, reads DAGVTQSPTHLIKTRGQQVTLRCSPKSGHDTVSWYQQALGQGPQFIFQYYEEEERQRGNFPDRFSGHQFPNYSSELNVNALLLGDSALYLCASSLFLTSGGRTDTQYFGPGTRLTVL.

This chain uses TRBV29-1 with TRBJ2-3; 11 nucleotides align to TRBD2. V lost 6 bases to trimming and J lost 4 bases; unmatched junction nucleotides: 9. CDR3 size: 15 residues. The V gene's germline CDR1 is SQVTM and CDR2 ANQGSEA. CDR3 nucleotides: TGCAGCGTAGGGAAGACTAGCGGGGCGCCAGATACGCAGTATTTT. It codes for CSVGKTSGAPDTQYF.

This CDR3 is CATTADTEAFF. In DNA form, the CDR3 reads TGTGCCACTACAGCAGACACTGAAGCTTTCTTT. The V and J genes are TRBV2 and TRBJ1-1; D is unresolved. This CDR3 has 11 residues. Germline assignment: CDR1 SNHLY and CDR2 FYNNEI. Trimming shortened V by 10 bases and J by 3 bases, and 9 bases separated the two germline ends.

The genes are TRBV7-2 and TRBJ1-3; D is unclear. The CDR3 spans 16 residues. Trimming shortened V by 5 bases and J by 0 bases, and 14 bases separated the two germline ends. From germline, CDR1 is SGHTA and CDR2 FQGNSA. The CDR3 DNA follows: TGTGCCAGCAGCCTCCTACGCGTAGACTCTGGAAACACCATATATTTT. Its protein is CASSLLRVDSGNTIYF.

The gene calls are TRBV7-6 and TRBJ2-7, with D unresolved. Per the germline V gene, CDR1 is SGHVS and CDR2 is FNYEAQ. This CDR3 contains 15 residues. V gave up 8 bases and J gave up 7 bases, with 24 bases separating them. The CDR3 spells CASGSIRGRLEEQYF. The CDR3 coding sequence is TGTGCCAGCGGCTCCATACGAGGCCGTCTCGAGGAGCAGTACTTC. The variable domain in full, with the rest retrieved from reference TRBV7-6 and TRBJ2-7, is GAGVSQSPRYKVTKRGQDVALRCDPISGHVSLYWYRQALGQGPEFLTYFNYEAQQDKSGLPNDRFSAERPEGSISTLTIQRTEQRDSAMYRCASGSIRGRLEEQYFGPGTRLTVT.

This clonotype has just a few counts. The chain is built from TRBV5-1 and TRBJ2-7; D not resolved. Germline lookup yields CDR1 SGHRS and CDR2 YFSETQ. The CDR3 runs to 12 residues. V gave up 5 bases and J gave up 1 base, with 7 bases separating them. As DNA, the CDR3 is TGCGCCAGCAGATTAGAGTCCTACGAGCAGTACTTC. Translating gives CASRLESYEQYF.

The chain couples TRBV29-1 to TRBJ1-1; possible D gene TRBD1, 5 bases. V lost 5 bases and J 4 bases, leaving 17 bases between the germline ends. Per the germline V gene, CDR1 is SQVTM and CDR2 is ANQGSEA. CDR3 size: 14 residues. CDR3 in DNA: TGCAGCGTTTATTATGGGGCAGGGAGCACTGAAGCTTTCTTT. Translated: CSVYYGAGSTEAFF.

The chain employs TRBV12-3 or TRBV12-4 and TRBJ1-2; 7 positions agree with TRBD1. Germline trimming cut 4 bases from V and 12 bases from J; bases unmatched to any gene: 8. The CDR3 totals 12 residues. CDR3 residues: CASSSRQGAHTF. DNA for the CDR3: TGTGCCAGCAGTTCAAGACAGGGCGCCCACACCTTC.

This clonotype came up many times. The CDR3 DNA reads TGTGCCACCAGTGTGCAGGGGCAGAACACCGGGGAGCTGTTTTTT. Protein product: CATSVQGQNTGELFF. The chain combines TRBV24-1 with TRBJ2-2; tentative D call: TRBD1 (6 bases). Trimming removed 5 bases at V and 1 base at J, with 10 bases between. In germline, CDR1 is KGHDR, CDR2 SFDVKD. The CDR3 length is 15 residues.

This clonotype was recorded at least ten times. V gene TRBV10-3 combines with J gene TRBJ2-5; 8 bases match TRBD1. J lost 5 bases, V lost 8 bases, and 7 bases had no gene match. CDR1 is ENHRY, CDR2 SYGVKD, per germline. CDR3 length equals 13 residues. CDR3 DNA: TGTGCCATCTCTGGGACAGGAGGGGAGACCCAGTACTTC. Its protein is CAISGTGGETQYF.

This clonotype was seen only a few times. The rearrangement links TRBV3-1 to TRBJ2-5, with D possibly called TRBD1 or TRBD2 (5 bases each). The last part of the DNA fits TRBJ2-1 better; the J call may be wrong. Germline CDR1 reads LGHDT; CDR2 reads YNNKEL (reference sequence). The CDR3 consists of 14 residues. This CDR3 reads CASVGSTWGNEQFF. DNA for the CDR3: TGTGCCAGCGTTGGGTCTACCTGGGGGAATGAGCAGTTCTTC.

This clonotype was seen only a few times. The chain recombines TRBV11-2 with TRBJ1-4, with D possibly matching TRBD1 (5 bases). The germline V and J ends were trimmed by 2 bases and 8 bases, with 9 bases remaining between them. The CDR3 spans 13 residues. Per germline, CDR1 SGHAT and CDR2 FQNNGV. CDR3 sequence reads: CASSLQGLEKLFF. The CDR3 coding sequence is TGTGCCAGCAGCTTACAGGGTTTGGAAAAACTGTTTTTT. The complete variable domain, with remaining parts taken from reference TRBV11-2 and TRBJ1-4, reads EAGVAQSPRYKIIEKRQSVAFWCNPISGHATLYWYQQILGQGPKLLIQFQNNGVVDDSQLPKDRFSAERLKGVDSTLKIQPAKLEDSAVYLCASSLQGLEKLFFGSGTQLSVL.

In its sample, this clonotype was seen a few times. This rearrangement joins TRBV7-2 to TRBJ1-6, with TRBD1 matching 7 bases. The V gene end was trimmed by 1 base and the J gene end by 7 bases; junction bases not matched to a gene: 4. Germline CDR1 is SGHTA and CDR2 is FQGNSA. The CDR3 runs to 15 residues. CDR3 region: CASSLGGTENSPLHF. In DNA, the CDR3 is TGTGCCAGCAGCTTAGGAGGGACAGAGAATTCACCCCTCCACTTT.

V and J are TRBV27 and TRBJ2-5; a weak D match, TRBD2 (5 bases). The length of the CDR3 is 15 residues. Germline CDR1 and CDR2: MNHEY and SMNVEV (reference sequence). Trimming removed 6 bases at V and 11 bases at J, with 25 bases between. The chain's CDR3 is CASRAGGLKESEQYF. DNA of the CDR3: TGTGCCAGCAGGGCCGGAGGCCTTAAAGAGAGTGAGCAGTACTTC.

The CDR3 DNA sequence: TGTGCCAGCAGCTTGGACAGTTTTAGCTCCTACAATGAGCAGTTCTTC. It specifies CASSLDSFSSYNEQFF. The chain uses TRBV5-5 and TRBJ2-1; D unclear. The V gene lost 0 bases and the J gene lost 0 bases, with 10 bases spanning the gap. The CDR3 totals 16 residues. In germline, CDR1 is SGHKS, CDR2 YYEKEE (reference sequence).